These 17 T cell receptor beta chains originate from one sample sequenced in a study of blood T cell repertoires in COVID-19. The method was immunoSEQ multiplex PCR; TCRdb's version includes in-frame clones alone and lacks a portion of them. The sample shows 180,000 or so clones, over 75% of them seen only once. The sample comprised peripheral blood. Receptor source: a man between 35 and 55 years old with active or convalescent COVID-19.

The rearrangement uses TRBV27 and TRBJ2-1, with TRBD1 matching 11 bases. The CDR3 spans 16 residues. Germline assignment: CDR1 MNHEY and CDR2 SMNVEV (reference sequence). V shed 6 bases and J 3 bases; nucleotides not matched to a gene: 7. This CDR3 is CASSSRGTGGYNEQFF. The DNA of the CDR3 is TGTGCCAGCAGCTCAAGAGGGACAGGGGGCTACAATGAGCAGTTCTTC.

The chain uses TRBV4-2 and TRBJ2-7; TRBD1 agrees at 8 bases. Germline V CDR1 and CDR2: LGHNA, YNFKEQ. The J segment lost 4 bases and the V segment lost 2 bases, leaving 4 bases of the junction unmatched. This CDR3 spans 14 amino acids. The CDR3 region has the DNA TGTGCCAGCAGCCAACCGGGACAGGCTTACGAGCAGTACTTC. Residues: CASSQPGQAYEQYF.

This clone was detected only once. CDR3 DNA sequence: TGTGCCAGCAGTCTGGACAGGGGCAATCAGCCCCAGCATTTT. Translated: CASSLDRGNQPQHF. The V call is TRBV27, the J call TRBJ1-5; TRBD1 aligns across 8 bases. The V and J ends lost 5 bases and 2 bases, in that order; junction bases with no gene match: 2. Per the germline V gene, CDR1 is MNHEY and CDR2 is SMNVEV (reference sequence). There are 14 residues in the CDR3.

The rearrangement joins TRBV5-6 to TRBJ1-2, with TRBD1 matching 7 bases. Looked up from germline, CDR1 is SGHDT and CDR2 is YYEEEE. J gave up 8 bases and V 3 bases, and 7 bases lay outside the gene matches. The CDR3 sequence is 13 residues long. The CDR3 nucleotides are TGTGCCAGCAGCTACGGACAGGTGGGAGGCTACACCTTC. Its translation: CASSYGQVGGYTF.

The J gene is TRBJ1-2, the V gene TRBV19; 8 bases fit TRBD1. The CDR3 length is 15 residues. Germline CDR1 LNHDA, CDR2 SQIVND (reference sequence). V lost 3 bases, J lost 4 bases, and 7 bases stayed unmatched. The DNA for the CDR3 is TGTGCCAGTAGTATTGGCAGGGGGCTAGGCTATGGCTACACCTTC. Translation: CASSIGRGLGYGYTF.

J is TRBJ2-1 and V is TRBV7-3, with a weak D call TRBD2 (6 bases). Germline CDR1 and CDR2: SGHTA and FQGTGA. The germline V and J ends were trimmed by 3 bases and 2 bases, with 8 bases remaining between them. This CDR3 region has 14 residues. The CDR3 sequence: CASSFGGTYNEQFF. CDR3 DNA: TGTGCCAGCAGCTTCGGGGGTACCTACAATGAGCAGTTCTTC.

The chain combines TRBV4-3 with TRBJ2-2, with a weak D call TRBD1 (6 bases). Germline CDR1 and CDR2: LGHNA and YSLEER. This CDR3 comprises 17 residues. Trimming removed 0 bases at V and 6 bases at J, with 17 bases between. As DNA, the CDR3 is TGCGCCAGCAGCCAAGATTTAGGGCGGCAGGGGTCCGGGGAGCTGTTTTTT. Its protein product is CASSQDLGRQGSGELFF.

The chain links TRBV21-1 to TRBJ2-7; TRBD2, as called in the table, went unchecked against the DNA. TRBV21-1 has pseudogene status. The CDR3 covers 18 residues. CDR3 sequence (DNA): TGTGCCAGCAGCAAAGTCTCGCTAGCGGTATCAGGTGAATACGAGCAGTACTTC. Translating gives CASSKVSLAVSGEYEQYF.

V is TRBV13 and J is TRBJ2-7; 7 bases map to TRBD1. Trimming removed 5 bases from V and 3 bases from J; junction bases left unmatched: 10. The CDR3 totals 15 residues. The germline V gene encodes CDR1 PRHDT and CDR2 FYEKMQ (reference sequence). The CDR3 DNA reads TGTGCCAGCAGCCGACCCGCACAGGGGTACTACGAGCAGTACTTC. The encoded protein is CASSRPAQGYYEQYF.

This chain links TRBV7-9 with TRBJ1-4, with 10 positions matching TRBD1. CDR1 is SEHNR, CDR2 FQNEAQ, per germline (reference sequence). V was clipped by 8 bases and J by 8 bases; unmatched bases: 11. The CDR3 contains 15 residues. The CDR3 here is CASSQTGGGGEKLFF. CDR3 sequence (DNA): TGTGCCAGCTCTCAGACAGGGGGCGGTGGGGAAAAACTGTTTTTT.

V and J are TRBV7-9 and TRBJ2-7; 11 bases are a match to TRBD1. The V gene end was trimmed by 5 bases and the J gene end by 2 bases; junction bases not matched to a gene: 2. Germline CDR1 reads SEHNR; CDR2 reads FQNEAQ (reference sequence). The CDR3 runs to 14 residues. Here the CDR3 reads CASSTDRGPYEQYF. CDR3 DNA sequence: TGTGCCAGCAGCACGGACAGGGGGCCCTACGAGCAGTACTTC.

The chain employs TRBV9 and TRBJ2-1; D is unclear. CDR1 is SGDLS, CDR2 YYNGEE, per germline. The CDR3 has 13 amino acids. Trimming stripped 1 base from V and 4 bases from J, with 6 bases between. The CDR3 spells CASSVSEYNEQFF. As DNA, the CDR3 is TGTGCCAGCAGCGTATCAGAATACAATGAGCAGTTCTTC.

The J gene is TRBJ1-3, the V gene TRBV9; TRBD1 aligns across 7 bases. Per the germline V gene, CDR1 is SGDLS and CDR2 is YYNGEE. This CDR3 is 16 amino acids long. Trimming took 0 bases from V and 6 from J; bases not matched to a gene: 9. For the CDR3, the DNA is TGTGCCAGCAGCGTAGAAGCACAGGGGTTCGCAAACACCATATATTTT. Its protein product is CASSVEAQGFANTIYF.

The chain combines TRBV4-3 with TRBJ2-5; 7 nucleotides line up with TRBD1. The germline CDR1 and CDR2 sequences are LGHNA and YSLEER. There are 15 residues in the CDR3. The V segment lost 4 bases and the J segment 1 base; nucleotides outside the gene matches: 6. The CDR3 sequence: CASSPGQTFQETQYF. The CDR3 nucleotides read TGCGCCAGCAGCCCGGGACAGACTTTCCAAGAGACCCAGTACTTC.

V is TRBV5-1 and J is TRBJ1-1, with 7 bases fitting TRBD1. Germline V gene data show CDR1 as SGHRS and CDR2 as YFSETQ. The CDR3 has 14 amino acids. V was pared by 0 bases and J by 10 bases, with 9 bases of the junction left unmatched. DNA of the CDR3: TGCGCCAGCAGCTTGGACGGGGCGAACAGGGGAGCTTTCTTT. Its protein is CASSLDGANRGAFF.

The chain combines TRBV28 with TRBJ1-1; tentatively, D is TRBD1 (5 bases). Germline CDR1 reads MDHEN; CDR2 reads SYDVKM. Trimming left V 0 bases short and J 5 bases short, with 13 bases between. This CDR3 is built from 15 residues. CDR3 coding DNA: TGTGCCAGCAGTTTATGGTCGGGGGGTCGGACTGAAGCTTTCTTT. Translated, it gives CASSLWSGGRTEAFF.

J is TRBJ2-5 and V is TRBV5-6; TRBD1 might be the D (6 bases). CDR1 is SGHDT, CDR2 YYEEEE, per germline. This CDR3 comprises 13 residues. The V gene lost 2 bases and the J gene lost 2 bases, with 7 bases spanning the gap. Here the CDR3 reads CASSFDRQETQYF. The DNA for the CDR3 is TGTGCCAGCAGCTTCGACAGGCAAGAGACCCAGTACTTC.